The entry below describes one T cell receptor beta chain. CDR3 length: 15 residues. Germline values: CDR1 SGHTA, CDR2 FQGTGA. After removal of 5 bases from V and 3 bases from J, the junction contained 3 bases not matched to a gene. The PCR was carried out with 60 Vbeta primers and 13 Jbeta primers. Clones were read by immunoSEQ multiplex PCR, and TCRdb kept only the in-frame ones, dropping some. Altogether about 130,000 clones are present, 80% to 85% being singletons, with the ten largest covering approximately 1.2%. The data were obtained in a study of cytomegalovirus exposure and HLA in healthy donors.

Specimen: PBMCs. This clonotype originated in a boy between 10 and 17 years old in good health and CMV-seronegative. This rearrangement joins TRBV7-3 to TRBJ2-1; 11 nucleotides align to TRBD2. CDR3 sequence reads: CASSPTSGGYNEQFF. Written as DNA, the CDR3 is TGTGCCAGCAGCCCTACTAGCGGGGGCTACAATGAGCAGTTCTTC.